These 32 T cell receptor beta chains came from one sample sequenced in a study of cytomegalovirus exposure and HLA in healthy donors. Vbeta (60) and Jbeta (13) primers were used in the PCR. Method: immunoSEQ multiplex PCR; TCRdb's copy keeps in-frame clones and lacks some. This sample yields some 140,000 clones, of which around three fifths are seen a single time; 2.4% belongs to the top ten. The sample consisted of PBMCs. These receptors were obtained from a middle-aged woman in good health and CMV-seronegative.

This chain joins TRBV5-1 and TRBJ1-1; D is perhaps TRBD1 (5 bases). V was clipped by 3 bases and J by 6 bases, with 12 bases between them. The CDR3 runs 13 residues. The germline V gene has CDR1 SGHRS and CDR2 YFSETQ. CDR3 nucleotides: TGCGCCAGCAGCTCCCGACAGTCCCCTGAAGCTTTCTTT. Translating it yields CASSSRQSPEAFF.

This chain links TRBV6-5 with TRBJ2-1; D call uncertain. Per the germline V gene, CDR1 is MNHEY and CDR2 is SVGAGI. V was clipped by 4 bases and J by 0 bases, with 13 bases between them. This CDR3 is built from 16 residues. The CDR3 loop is CASSWYPRLSYNEQFF. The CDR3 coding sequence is TGTGCCAGCAGTTGGTATCCACGACTCTCCTACAATGAGCAGTTCTTC.

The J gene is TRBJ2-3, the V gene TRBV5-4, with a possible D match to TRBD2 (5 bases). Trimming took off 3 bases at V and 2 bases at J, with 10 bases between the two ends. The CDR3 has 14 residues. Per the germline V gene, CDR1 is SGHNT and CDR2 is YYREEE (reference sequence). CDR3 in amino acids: CASSSSGYTDTQYF. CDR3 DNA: TGTGCCAGCAGCTCAAGCGGTTACACAGATACGCAGTATTTT.

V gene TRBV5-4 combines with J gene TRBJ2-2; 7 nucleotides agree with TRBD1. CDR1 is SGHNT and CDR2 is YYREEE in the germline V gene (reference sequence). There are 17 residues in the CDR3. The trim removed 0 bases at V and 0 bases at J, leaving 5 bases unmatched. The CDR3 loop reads CASSLEQGFANTGELFF. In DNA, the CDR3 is TGTGCCAGCAGCTTGGAACAGGGGTTCGCGAACACCGGGGAGCTGTTTTTT.

CDR3 coding DNA: TGTGCCAGTAGTACCCCACAGGGTTGGAACACAGATACGCAGTATTTT. The encoded protein is CASSTPQGWNTDTQYF. J is TRBJ2-3 and V is TRBV19; TRBD1 is a possible D gene (6 bases). The V and J ends lost 4 bases and 2 bases respectively, with 16 bases between them. In germline, CDR1 is LNHDA, CDR2 SQIVND (reference sequence). This CDR3 is 16 amino acids long.

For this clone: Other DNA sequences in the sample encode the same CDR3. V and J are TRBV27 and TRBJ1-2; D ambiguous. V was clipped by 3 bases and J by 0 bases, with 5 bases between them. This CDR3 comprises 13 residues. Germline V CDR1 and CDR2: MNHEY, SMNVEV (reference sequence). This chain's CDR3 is CASSFRANYGYTF. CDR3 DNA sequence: TGTGCCAGCAGTTTTCGAGCTAACTATGGCTACACCTTC.

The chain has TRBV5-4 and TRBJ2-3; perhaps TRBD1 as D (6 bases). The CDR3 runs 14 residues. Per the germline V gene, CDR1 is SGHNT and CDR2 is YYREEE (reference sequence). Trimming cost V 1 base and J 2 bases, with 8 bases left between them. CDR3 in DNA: TGTGCCAGCAGCTTGCCAGGGGACACAGATACGCAGTATTTT. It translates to CASSLPGDTDTQYF.

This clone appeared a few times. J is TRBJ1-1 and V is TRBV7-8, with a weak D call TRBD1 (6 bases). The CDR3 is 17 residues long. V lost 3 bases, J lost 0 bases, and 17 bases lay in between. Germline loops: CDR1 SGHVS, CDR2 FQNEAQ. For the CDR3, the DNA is TGTGCCAGCAGCTTGTACAGGGACTATACCATGAACACTGAAGCTTTCTTT. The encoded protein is CASSLYRDYTMNTEAFF. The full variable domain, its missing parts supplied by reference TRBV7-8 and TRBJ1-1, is GAGVSQSPRYKVAKRGQDVALRCDPISGHVSLFWYQQALGQGPEFLTYFQNEAQLDKSGLPSDRFFAERPEGSVSTLKIQRTQQEDSAVYLCASSLYRDYTMNTEAFFGQGTRLTVV.

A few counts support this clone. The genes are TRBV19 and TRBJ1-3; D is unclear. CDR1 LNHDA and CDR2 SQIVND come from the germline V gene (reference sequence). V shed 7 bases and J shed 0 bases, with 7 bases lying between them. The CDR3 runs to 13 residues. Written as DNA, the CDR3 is TGTGCCAGTACGGGGTTCTCTGGAAACACCATATATTTT. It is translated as CASTGFSGNTIYF.

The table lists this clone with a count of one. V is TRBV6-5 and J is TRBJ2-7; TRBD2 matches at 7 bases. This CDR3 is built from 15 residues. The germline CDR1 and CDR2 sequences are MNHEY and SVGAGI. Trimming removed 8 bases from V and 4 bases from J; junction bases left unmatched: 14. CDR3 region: CASSLNRGGVYEQYF. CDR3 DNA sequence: TGTGCCAGCTCTCTAAATAGGGGAGGGGTGTACGAGCAGTACTTC.

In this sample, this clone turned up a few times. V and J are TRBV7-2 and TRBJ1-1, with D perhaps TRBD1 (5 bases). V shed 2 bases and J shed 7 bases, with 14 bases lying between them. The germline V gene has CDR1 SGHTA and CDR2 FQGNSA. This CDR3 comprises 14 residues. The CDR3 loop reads CASSLKMGEGEAFF. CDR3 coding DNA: TGTGCCAGCAGCTTAAAGATGGGGGAGGGTGAAGCTTTCTTT.

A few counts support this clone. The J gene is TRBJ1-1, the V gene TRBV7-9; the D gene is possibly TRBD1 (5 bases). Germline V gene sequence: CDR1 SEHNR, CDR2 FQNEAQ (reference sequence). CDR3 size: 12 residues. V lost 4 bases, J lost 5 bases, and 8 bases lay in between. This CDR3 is CASSSRQTEAFF. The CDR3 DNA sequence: TGTGCCAGCAGCTCCAGACAGACTGAAGCTTTCTTT.

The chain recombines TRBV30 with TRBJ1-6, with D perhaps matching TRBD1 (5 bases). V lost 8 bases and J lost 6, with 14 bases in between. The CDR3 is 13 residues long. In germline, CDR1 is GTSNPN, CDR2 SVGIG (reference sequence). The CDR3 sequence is CAQRRDLNSPLHF. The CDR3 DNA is TGTGCCCAAAGGCGGGACCTTAATTCACCCCTCCACTTT.

The CDR3 region has the DNA TGTGCCAGCAGTTATCAAGGGAGATATCAGCCCCAGCATTTT. It translates to CASSYQGRYQPQHF. This rearrangement joins TRBV2 to TRBJ1-5; D is undetermined. The germline V gene has CDR1 SNHLY and CDR2 FYNNEI. CDR3 length: 14 residues. V lost 5 bases and J 5 bases, leaving 13 bases between the germline ends.

CDR3 sequence (DNA): TGTGCCAGCTCACCACGCCTGGAGGGCACTGAAGCTTTCTTT. Its protein is CASSPRLEGTEAFF. The V and J genes are TRBV18 and TRBJ1-1; D gene uncertain. Deletions cut 1 base from V and 4 bases from J, with 10 bases between. The CDR3 contains 14 residues. The V gene's germline CDR1 is KGHSH and CDR2 LQKENI.

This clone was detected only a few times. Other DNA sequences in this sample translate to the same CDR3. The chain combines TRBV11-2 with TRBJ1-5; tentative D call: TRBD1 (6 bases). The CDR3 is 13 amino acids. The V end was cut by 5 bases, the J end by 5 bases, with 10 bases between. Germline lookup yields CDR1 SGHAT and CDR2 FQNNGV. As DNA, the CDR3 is TGTGCCAGCAGCCTGGACAGAGATCAGCCCCAGCATTTT. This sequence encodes CASSLDRDQPQHF. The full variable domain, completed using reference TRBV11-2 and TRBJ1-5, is EAGVAQSPRYKIIEKRQSVAFWCNPISGHATLYWYQQILGQGPKLLIQFQNNGVVDDSQLPKDRFSAERLKGVDSTLKIQPAKLEDSAVYLCASSLDRDQPQHFGDGTRLSIL.

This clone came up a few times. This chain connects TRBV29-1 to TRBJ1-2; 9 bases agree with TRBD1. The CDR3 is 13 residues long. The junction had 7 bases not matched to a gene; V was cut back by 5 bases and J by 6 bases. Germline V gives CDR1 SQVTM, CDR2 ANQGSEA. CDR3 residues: CSVTGGLWDGYTF. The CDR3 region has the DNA TGCAGCGTTACAGGGGGCCTTTGGGATGGCTACACCTTC.

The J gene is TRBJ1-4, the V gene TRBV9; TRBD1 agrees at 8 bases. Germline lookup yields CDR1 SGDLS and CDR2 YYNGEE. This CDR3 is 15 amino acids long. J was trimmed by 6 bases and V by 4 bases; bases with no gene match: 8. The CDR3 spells CASSLQGAEDEKLFF. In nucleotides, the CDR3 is TGTGCCAGCAGCCTGCAGGGGGCGGAAGATGAAAAACTGTTTTTT.

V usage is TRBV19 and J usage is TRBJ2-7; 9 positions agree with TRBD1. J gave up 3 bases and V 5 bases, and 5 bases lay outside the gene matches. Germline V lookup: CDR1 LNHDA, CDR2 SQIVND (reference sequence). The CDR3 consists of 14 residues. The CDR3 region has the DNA TGTGCCAGTAGTCCGGGACAGGGAGGCTACGAGCAGTACTTC. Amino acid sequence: CASSPGQGGYEQYF.

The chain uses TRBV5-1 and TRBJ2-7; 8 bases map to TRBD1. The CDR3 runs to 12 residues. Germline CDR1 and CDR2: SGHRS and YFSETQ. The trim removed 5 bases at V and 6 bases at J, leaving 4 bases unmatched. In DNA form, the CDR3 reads TGCGCCAGCAGACTGGACAGGGCCGAGCAGTACTTC. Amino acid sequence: CASRLDRAEQYF. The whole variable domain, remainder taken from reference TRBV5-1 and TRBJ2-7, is KAGVTQTPRYLIKTRGQQVTLSCSPISGHRSVSWYQQTPGQGLQFLFEYFSETQRNKGNFPGRFSGRQFSNSRSEMNVSTLELGDSALYLCASRLDRAEQYFGPGTRLTVT.

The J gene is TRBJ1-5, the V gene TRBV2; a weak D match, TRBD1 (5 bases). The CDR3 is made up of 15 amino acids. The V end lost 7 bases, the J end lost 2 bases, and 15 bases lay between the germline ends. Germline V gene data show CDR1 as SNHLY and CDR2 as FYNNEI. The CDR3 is CASNRDGGGNQPQHF. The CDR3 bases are TGTGCCAGCAACCGGGACGGCGGGGGCAATCAGCCCCAGCATTTT.

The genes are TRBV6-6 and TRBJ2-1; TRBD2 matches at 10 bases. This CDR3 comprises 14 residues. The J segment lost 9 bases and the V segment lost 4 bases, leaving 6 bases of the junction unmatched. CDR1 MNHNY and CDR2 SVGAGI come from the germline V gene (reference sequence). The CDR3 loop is CASSLKRGGSEQFF. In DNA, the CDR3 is TGTGCCAGCAGTTTAAAGCGGGGGGGCTCTGAGCAGTTCTTC.

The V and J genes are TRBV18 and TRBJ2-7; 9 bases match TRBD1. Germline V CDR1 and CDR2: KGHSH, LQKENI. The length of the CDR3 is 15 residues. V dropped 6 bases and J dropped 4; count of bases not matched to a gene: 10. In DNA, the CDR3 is TGTGCCAGCTCGTCCCCGGGACAGGGTTGGTACGAGCAGTACTTC. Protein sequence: CASSSPGQGWYEQYF.

CDR3 in amino acids: CASSQHRGLNYGYTF. The CDR3 nucleotides are TGCGCCAGCAGCCAACACAGGGGGCTTAACTATGGCTACACCTTC. The chain couples TRBV4-1 to TRBJ1-2; 9 bases align to TRBD1. The V gene end was trimmed by 2 bases and the J gene end by 1 base; junction bases not matched to a gene: 2. The CDR3 runs 15 residues. Germline lookup yields CDR1 MGHRA and CDR2 YSYEKL.

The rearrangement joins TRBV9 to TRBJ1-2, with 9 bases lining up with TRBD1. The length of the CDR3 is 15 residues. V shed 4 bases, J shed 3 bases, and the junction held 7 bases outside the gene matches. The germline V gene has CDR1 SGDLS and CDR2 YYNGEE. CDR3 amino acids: CASSLTGGGDYGYTF. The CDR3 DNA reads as TGTGCCAGCAGCTTGACAGGGGGGGGAGACTATGGCTACACCTTC.

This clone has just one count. This chain's CDR3 is CSVGGQTTDTQYF. The CDR3 DNA reads as TGCAGCGTTGGGGGACAGACCACAGATACGCAGTATTTT. V is TRBV29-1 and J is TRBJ2-3, with 7 positions matching TRBD1. This CDR3 spans 13 amino acids. Germline trimming cut 4 bases from V and 2 bases from J; bases unmatched to any gene: 3. Looked up from germline, CDR1 is SQVTM and CDR2 is ANQGSEA.

CDR3 in DNA: TGTGCCAGCCCCCCCTACGGGAGAGGTAATTCACCCCTCCACTTT. This translates into CASPPYGRGNSPLHF. This rearrangement joins TRBV21-1 to TRBJ1-6. TRBV21-1 is noted as a pseudogene. The CDR3 runs to 15 residues.

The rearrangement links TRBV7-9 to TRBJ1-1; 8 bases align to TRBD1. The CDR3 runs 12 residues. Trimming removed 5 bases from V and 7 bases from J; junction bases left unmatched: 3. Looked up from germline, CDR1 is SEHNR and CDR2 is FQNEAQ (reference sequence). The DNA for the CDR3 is TGTGCCAGCAGCACAGGGGGTAATGAAGCTTTCTTT. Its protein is CASSTGGNEAFF.

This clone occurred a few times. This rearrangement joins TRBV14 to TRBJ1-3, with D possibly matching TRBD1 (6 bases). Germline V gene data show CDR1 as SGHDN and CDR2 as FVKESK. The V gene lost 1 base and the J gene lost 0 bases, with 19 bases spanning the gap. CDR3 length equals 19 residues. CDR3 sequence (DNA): TGTGCCAGCAGCCAAGCTTTGGGGGGGGGCCTACTCTCTGGAAACACCATATATTTT. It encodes CASSQALGGGLLSGNTIYF.

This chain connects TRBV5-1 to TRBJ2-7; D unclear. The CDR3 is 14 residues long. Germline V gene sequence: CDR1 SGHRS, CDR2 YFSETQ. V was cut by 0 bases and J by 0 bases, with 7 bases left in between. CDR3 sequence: CASSLEQASYEQYF. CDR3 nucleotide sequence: TGCGCCAGCAGCTTGGAGCAGGCCTCCTACGAGCAGTACTTC.

The CDR3 region is CASSFRDRGQYYGYTF. In nucleotides, the CDR3 is TGTGCCAGCAGTTTCCGGGACAGGGGGCAATACTATGGCTACACCTTC. This sequence joins TRBV27 and TRBJ1-2; TRBD1 matches at 12 bases. The germline CDR1 and CDR2 sequences are MNHEY and SMNVEV (reference sequence). V dropped 3 bases and J dropped 3; count of bases not matched to a gene: 5. There are 16 residues in the CDR3.

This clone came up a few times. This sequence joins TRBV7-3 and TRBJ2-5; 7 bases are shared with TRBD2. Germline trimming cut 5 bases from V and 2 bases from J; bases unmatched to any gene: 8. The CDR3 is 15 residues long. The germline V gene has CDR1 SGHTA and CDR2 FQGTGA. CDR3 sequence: CASSPDMGGQETQYF. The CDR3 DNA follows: TGTGCCAGCAGCCCAGATATGGGGGGGCAAGAGACCCAGTACTTC.